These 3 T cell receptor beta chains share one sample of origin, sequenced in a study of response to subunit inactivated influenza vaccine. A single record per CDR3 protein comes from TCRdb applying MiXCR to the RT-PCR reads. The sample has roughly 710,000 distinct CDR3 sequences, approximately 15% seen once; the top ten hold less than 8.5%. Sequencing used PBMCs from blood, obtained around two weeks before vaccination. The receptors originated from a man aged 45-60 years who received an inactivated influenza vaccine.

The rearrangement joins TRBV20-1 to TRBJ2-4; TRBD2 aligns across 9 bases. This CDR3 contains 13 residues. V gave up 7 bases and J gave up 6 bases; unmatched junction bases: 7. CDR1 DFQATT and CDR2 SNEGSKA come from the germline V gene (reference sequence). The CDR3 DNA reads TGCAGTGTACGCGGGAGGGGCCCAAACATTCAGTACTTC. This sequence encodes CSVRGRGPNIQYF.

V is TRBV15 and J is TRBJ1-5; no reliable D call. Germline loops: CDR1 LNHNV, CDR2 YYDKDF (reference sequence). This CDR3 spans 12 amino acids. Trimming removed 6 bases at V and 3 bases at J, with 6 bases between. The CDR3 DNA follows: TGTGCCACCAGGGGATCCAATCAGCCCCAGCATTTT. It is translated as CATRGSNQPQHF.

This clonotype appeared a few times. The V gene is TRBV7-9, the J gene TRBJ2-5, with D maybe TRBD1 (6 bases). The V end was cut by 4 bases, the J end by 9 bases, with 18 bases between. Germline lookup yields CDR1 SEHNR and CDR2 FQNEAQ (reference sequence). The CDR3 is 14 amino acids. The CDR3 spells CASSWGQGQGAQYF. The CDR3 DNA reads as TGTGCCAGCAGCTGGGGGCAGGGGCAAGGGGCCCAGTACTTC.